This T cell receptor beta chain stems from a study of control samples from healthy donors and cancer patients. The CDR3 is 17 amino acids. Looked up from germline, CDR1 is LNHNV and CDR2 is YYDKDF (reference sequence). With 1 base clipped from V and 6 bases from J, the junction kept 14 bases outside the gene matches. Here immunoSEQ multiplex PCR was the method, and the copy in TCRdb shows in-frame clones only, minus some. The table records under 150,000 clones, 93% of them present only once. This clonotype was obtained from a man younger than 45 in good health. Material: blood. J is TRBJ1-1 and V is TRBV15, with 7 positions matching TRBD1. The CDR3 nucleotides read TGTGCCACCAGCAGAGCCCCGGGACAGCTTGTGATTTCTGAAGCTTTCTTT. Encoded protein: CATSRAPGQLVISEAFF.